This T cell receptor beta chain derives from a study of early T cells in non-severe SARS-CoV-2 infection. Study-level information: The sequenced material was bulk RNA from unsorted whole blood, and its chains were unpaired. General study results and limits: Comparison of clonotypes with VDJdb favored anti-spike CD8 responses while missing private and CD4 specificities.

Molecules of cDNA were individually given unique molecular identifiers that were attached to them. In TCRdb, the 5' RACE reads were re-called with MiXCR into one record per CDR3 protein. Among 70,000 to 85,000 distinct CDR3 sequences, 12% were seen once, and the ten largest hold about 6%. The sample holds a few counts of this clonotype. Its antigen remains unknown. In germline, CDR1 is KGHSH, CDR2 LQKENI. The V and J ends lost 3 bases and 8 bases respectively, with 16 bases between them. This CDR3 is 15 amino acids long. Sequenced material: whole blood. This rearrangement joins TRBV18 to TRBJ1-4, with a possible D match to TRBD1 (5 bases). This clonotype was sampled from an adult who was a healthcare worker with PCR-confirmed SARS-CoV-2 infection or an uninfected control (not recorded which). CDR3 in DNA: TGTGCCAGCTCACCCCAAGGGGCGGATGGCGAAAAACTGTTTTTT. Protein product: CASSPQGADGEKLFF.